Sequencing of this T cell receptor beta chain was carried out in a study of Graves' ophthalmopathy and Graves' hyperthyroidism. Study-level results: The majority of expanded thyroid clonotypes above 0.001 frequency also occurred in blood. The 13-signature model separated ophthalmopathy from stable hyperthyroidism at just under 90% sensitivity and almost 83% specificity.

Germline CDR1 is ENHRY and CDR2 is SYGVKD. The CDR3 sequence is 13 residues long. V lost 2 bases and J lost 4, with 8 bases in between. Hyperthyroidism patients, all newly diagnosed, had under 2 months' duration and ages of 18 to 65. Other autoimmune diseases, uncontrolled infections, pregnancy or lactation excluded patients from enrollment. This clonotype was picked up many times. The antigen is not known. For repertoire sequencing, the TCR beta CDR3 regions were amplified from RNA transcripts. HTBI-primed RT-PCR formed the first round, and a multiplex PCR formed the second. Via MiXCR, TCRdb re-called the multiplex PCR reads, giving one row per CDR3 protein. The data hold roughly 1.1 million distinct CDR3 sequences, with less than 45% observed a single time.

The sequencing input was peripheral blood or thyroid tissue (not recorded which). The genes are TRBV10-3 and TRBJ1-1; tentatively, D is TRBD1 (5 bases). This receptor was identified in an adult man with Graves' hyperthyroidism. CDR3: CAISEGGITEAFF. The CDR3 DNA follows: TGTGCCATCAGTGAGGGGGGAATCACTGAAGCTTTCTTT.